This T cell receptor (beta chain) stems from a study of T cells in Graves' hyperthyroidism and ophthalmopathy. Study background: Upon initial diagnosis and before any treatment, peripheral blood was collected.

Remarks on this clonotype: The antigen is not known.

CDR3 length: 14 amino acids. V shed 7 bases and J shed 4 bases, with 14 bases lying between them. CDR1 is LNHDA and CDR2 is SQIVND in the germline V gene (reference sequence). Findings and caveats of the study: Most clonotypes expanded in thyroid above 0.001 were likewise present in blood. The model anticipated ophthalmopathy a median around six months pre-onset.

TCR beta CDR3 regions were amplified from RNA transcripts. The HTBI set primed first-round TCR CDR3 RT-PCR. One entry per CDR3 protein, called by TCRdb with MiXCR from the multiplex PCR reads. The sample has hundreds of thousands of distinct CDR3 sequences; approximately 23% are singletons. This sequence was found in an older woman with Graves' ophthalmopathy. The genes are TRBV19 and TRBJ1-5; a possible D gene is TRBD1 (6 bases). Sequencing used blood. The CDR3 loop reads CASTPGQSNQPQHF. As DNA, the CDR3 is TGTGCCAGTACCCCGGGACAATCAAATCAGCCCCAGCATTTT.